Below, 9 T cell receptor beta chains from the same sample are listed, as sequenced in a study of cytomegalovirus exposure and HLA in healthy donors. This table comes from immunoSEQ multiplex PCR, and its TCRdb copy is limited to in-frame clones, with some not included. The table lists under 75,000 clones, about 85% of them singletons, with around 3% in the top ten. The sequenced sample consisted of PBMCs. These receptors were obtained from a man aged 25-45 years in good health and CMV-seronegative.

CDR3 sequence (DNA): TGCGCCAGCAGCCAAGAACTCGGGACAGGGTCTGAAAAACTGTTTTTT. It specifies CASSQELGTGSEKLFF. The rearrangement links TRBV4-3 to TRBJ1-4; 9 bases are a match to TRBD1. Losses at the gene ends were 0 bases for V and 7 bases for J; bases not matched to a gene: 6. In germline, CDR1 is LGHNA, CDR2 YSLEER. The CDR3 length is 16 residues.

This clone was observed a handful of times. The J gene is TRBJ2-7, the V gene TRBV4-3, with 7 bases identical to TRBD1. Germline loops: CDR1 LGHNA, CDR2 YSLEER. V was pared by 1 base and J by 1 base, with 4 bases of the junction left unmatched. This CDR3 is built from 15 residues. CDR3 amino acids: CASSQGQGESYEQYF. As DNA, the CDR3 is TGCGCCAGCAGCCAAGGACAGGGAGAGTCCTACGAGCAGTACTTC.

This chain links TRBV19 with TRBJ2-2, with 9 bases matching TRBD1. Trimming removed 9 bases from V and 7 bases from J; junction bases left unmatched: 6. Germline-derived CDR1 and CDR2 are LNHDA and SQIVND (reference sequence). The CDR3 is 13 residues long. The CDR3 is CASTGGSGGELFF. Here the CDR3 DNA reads TGTGCCAGCACAGGGGGCTCGGGCGGGGAGCTGTTTTTT.

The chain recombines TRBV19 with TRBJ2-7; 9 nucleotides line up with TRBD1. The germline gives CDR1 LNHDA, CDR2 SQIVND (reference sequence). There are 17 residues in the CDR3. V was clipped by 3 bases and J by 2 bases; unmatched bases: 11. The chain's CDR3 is CASSIRPRDRDAYEQYV. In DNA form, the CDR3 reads TGTGCCAGTAGTATTCGGCCCCGGGACAGGGACGCCTACGAGCAGTACGTC.

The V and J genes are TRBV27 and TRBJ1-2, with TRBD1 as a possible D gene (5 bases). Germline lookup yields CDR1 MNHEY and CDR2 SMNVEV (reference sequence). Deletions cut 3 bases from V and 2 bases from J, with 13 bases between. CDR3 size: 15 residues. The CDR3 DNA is TGTGCCAGCAGTTTTCGATCGACAGTGAACTATGGCTACACCTTC. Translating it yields CASSFRSTVNYGYTF.

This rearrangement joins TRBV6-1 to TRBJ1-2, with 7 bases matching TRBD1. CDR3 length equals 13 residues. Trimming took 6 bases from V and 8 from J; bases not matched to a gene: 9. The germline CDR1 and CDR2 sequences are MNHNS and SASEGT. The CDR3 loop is CASRDQGVGGYTF. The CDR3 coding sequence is TGTGCCAGCAGGGACCAGGGGGTGGGGGGCTACACCTTC.

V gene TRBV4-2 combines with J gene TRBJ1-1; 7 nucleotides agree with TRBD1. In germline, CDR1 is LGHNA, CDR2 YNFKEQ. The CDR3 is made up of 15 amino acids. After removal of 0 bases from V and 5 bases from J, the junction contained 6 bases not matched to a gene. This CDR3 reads CASSQEAGGDTEAFF. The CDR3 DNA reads TGTGCCAGCAGCCAAGAGGCAGGGGGTGATACTGAAGCTTTCTTT.

The CDR3 DNA is TGTGCCAGCAGCTCGGGACAGGGGGTCACAGATACGCAGTATTTT. Translating it yields CASSSGQGVTDTQYF. This rearrangement joins TRBV7-2 to TRBJ2-3, with 11 bases aligning to TRBD1. This CDR3 region has 15 residues. V was clipped by 4 bases and J by 2 bases; unmatched bases: 2. Germline CDR1 reads SGHTA; CDR2 reads FQGNSA.

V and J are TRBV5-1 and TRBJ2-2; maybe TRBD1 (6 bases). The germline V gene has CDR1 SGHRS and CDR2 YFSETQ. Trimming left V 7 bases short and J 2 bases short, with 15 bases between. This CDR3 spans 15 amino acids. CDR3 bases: TGCGCCAGCTCCCGTGCAGGGGCAAACACCGGGGAGCTGTTTTTT. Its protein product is CASSRAGANTGELFF. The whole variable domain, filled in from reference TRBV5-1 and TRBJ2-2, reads KAGVTQTPRYLIKTRGQQVTLSCSPISGHRSVSWYQQTPGQGLQFLFEYFSETQRNKGNFPGRFSGRQFSNSRSEMNVSTLELGDSALYLCASSRAGANTGELFFGEGSRLTVL.